One sample yielded the 2 T cell receptor beta chains listed below, sequenced in a study of blood T cell repertoires in COVID-19. Clones were read by immunoSEQ multiplex PCR, and TCRdb kept only the in-frame ones, dropping some. The sample yields about 100,000 clones, almost 90% seen once. The sequencing input was peripheral blood. These receptors all stem from a human donor in a cohort sampled during active COVID-19.

The J gene is TRBJ2-1, the V gene TRBV12-3 or TRBV12-4, with TRBD2 as a possible D gene (7 bases). The CDR3 consists of 12 residues. V gave up 7 bases and J gave up 12 bases, with 16 bases separating them. The CDR3 region is CASTLGGVGQFF. The DNA for the CDR3 is TGTGCCAGCACCCTAGGGGGGGTCGGGCAGTTCTTC.

This clone was counted once. V and J are TRBV19 and TRBJ1-3, with D perhaps TRBD1 (5 bases). Germline values: CDR1 LNHDA, CDR2 SQIVND (reference sequence). There are 14 residues in the CDR3. V was shortened by 4 bases and J by 0 bases, with 7 bases between the two germline ends. Written as DNA, the CDR3 is TGTGCCAGTAGTACAGGGATCTCTGGAAACACCATATATTTT. This gives the protein CASSTGISGNTIYF. Looking up the rest from reference TRBV19 and TRBJ1-3 gives the full variable domain: DGGITQSPKYLFRKEGQNVTLSCEQNLNHDAMYWYRQDPGQGLRLIYYSQIVNDFQKGDIAEGYSVSREKKESFPLTVTSAQKNPTAFYLCASSTGISGNTIYFGEGSWLTVV.